The clone carrying this T cell receptor (beta chain) was recorded at least ten times. Its specificity is not known. This entry comes from a study of T cells after yellow fever vaccination. Whole-study findings and limits: Within FACS-sorted repertoires, abundant clonotypes contaminating from the bulk population could be present. Secondary responses were weaker yet peaked faster, day 5 versus 15.

Via MiXCR, TCRdb re-called the 5' RACE reads, giving one row per CDR3 protein. This table has about 140,000 distinct CDR3 sequences, about 6.9% appearing once. Germline V CDR1 and CDR2: MNHEY, SVGAGI. The CDR3 runs to 14 residues. Deletions cut 5 bases from V and 6 bases from J, with 14 bases between. The chain has TRBV6-5 and TRBJ2-1; D gene uncertain. This sequence originates from a man younger than 45 who received the YFV17D yellow fever vaccine. Sequenced here: CD4+ T cells sorted from PBMCs, sampled 10 days after the yellow fever booster vaccination. CDR3 DNA sequence: TGTGCCAGCAGTCACAATCGAGGCTTCAATGAGCAGTTCTTC. Protein sequence: CASSHNRGFNEQFF.